This T cell receptor (beta chain) stems from a study of OX40 agonist ivuxolimab in advanced cancers. Across the study: A male proportion of 82.7% was recorded, with mean age about 54 years and range roughly 20 to 90.

In germline, CDR1 is MGHRA, CDR2 YSYEKL. CDR3 length equals 14 residues. The V end lost 0 bases, the J end lost 6 bases, and 9 bases lay between the germline ends. Assay used: immunoSEQ multiplex PCR; TCRdb lists only in-frame clones, some missing. The table shows 25,000 to 35,000 clones, with around 84% occurring only once. The chain links TRBV4-1 to TRBJ1-5; the D is unclear. Here the sequenced sample was CD4+ or CD8+ T cells sorted from blood, taken in a trial of the OX40 agonist ivuxolimab. The TCR comes from an adult with an advanced solid tumor such as melanoma, head and neck, liver or kidney cancer. CDR3 nucleotide sequence: TGCGCCAGCAGCCAAGAAAAGGGTTCTCAGCCCCAGCATTTT. Its translation is CASSQEKGSQPQHF.